The rows below give T cell receptor beta chains drawn from one sample of a study of OX40 agonist ivuxolimab in advanced cancers. The protocol was immunoSEQ multiplex PCR, while the TCRdb copy is restricted to in-frame clones and leaves out a portion. The sample includes roughly 70,000 clones, about nine tenths of them seen just once. This sample comprised CD4+ or CD8+ T cells sorted from blood, obtained in a trial of the OX40 agonist ivuxolimab. These receptors originate from an adult with an advanced solid tumor such as melanoma, head and neck, liver or kidney cancer. Both conserved end residues are part of each CDR3. A D gene is named only where the DNA matches it firmly. Clone size appears in some rows only: once, few, many, or a class for an expanded clone.

length	size	V	D	J	DNA	CDR3
12	NA	TRBV28	NA	TRBJ1-4	TGTGCCAGCAGTTTCGGGAAGGAAAAACTGTTTTTT	CASSFGKEKLFF
14	NA	TRBV2	TRBD1	TRBJ1-4	TGTGCCAGCAGAAGGGACAGGGGAAATGAAAAACTGTTTTTT	CASRRDRGNEKLFF
17	NA	TRBV27	NA	TRBJ1-6	TGTGCCAGCAGCCTTTCGACTCTGACAGTAACCAATTCACCCCTCCACTTT	CASSLSTLTVTNSPLHF
14	NA	TRBV7-8	NA	TRBJ2-5	TGTGCCAGCAGCCTGGGACTCAATAAAGAGACCCAGTACTTC	CASSLGLNKETQYF
17	NA	TRBV7-2	TRBD2	TRBJ2-2	TGTGCCAGCAGCTTGTGGTTTAGCGGGGGGGCCCCCGGGGAGCTGTTTTTT	CASSLWFSGGAPGELFF
14	NA	TRBV7-9	NA	TRBJ1-2	TGTGCCAGCAGCTCCGGGACCATAGGGGATGGCTACACCTTC	CASSSGTIGDGYTF
12	NA	TRBV11-2	NA	TRBJ1-3	TGTGCCAGCGGCGCCTCTGGAAACACCATATATTTT	CASGASGNTIYF
16	NA	TRBV7-8	TRBD1	TRBJ1-6	TGTGCCAGCAGCCAACAGGGGAGCTCCTATAATTCACCCCTCCACTTT	CASSQQGSSYNSPLHF
12	once	TRBV28	NA	TRBJ2-7	TGTGCCAGCAGTTTATGGACCCGCGAGCAGTACTTC	CASSLWTREQYF
15	NA	TRBV2	TRBD2	TRBJ2-5	TGTGCCAGCAGTGGGCTAGCGGGGGCCGGGGAGACCCAGTACTTC	CASSGLAGAGETQYF
13	NA	TRBV7-9	NA	TRBJ2-1	TGTGCCAGCAGCTTAGGAAACTACAATGAGCAGTTCTTC	CASSLGNYNEQFF
14	NA	TRBV6-5	NA	TRBJ1-2	TGTGCCAGCAGTTATTCGGGGGGCGCGGATGGCTACACCTTC	CASSYSGGADGYTF
12	once	TRBV6-6	TRBD1	TRBJ1-2	TGTGCCAGCGACAGGGAAGGGTATGGCTACACCTTC	CASDREGYGYTF
16	NA	TRBV7-8	TRBD2	TRBJ2-1	TGTGCCAGCAGCTTACGTCTTAGCGGGACCTACAATGAGCAGTTCTTC	CASSLRLSGTYNEQFF